This T cell receptor (beta chain) was identified during a study of T cell responses to AZD1222 COVID-19 vaccine. This table comes from immunoSEQ multiplex PCR, and its TCRdb copy is limited to in-frame clones, with some not included. This sample carries about 120,000 clones, 90% of them seen once, and the ten largest clones take nearly 4.5%. Between the trimmed V and J ends, which lost 5 bases and 0 bases, there was a span of 18 bases. The CDR3 consists of 16 residues. Germline loops: CDR1 SGHRS, CDR2 YFSETQ. About this clone: The antigen remains undetermined.

Whole-study findings and limits: Regions left unmutated in variants are reportedly the target of nearly half of spike-specific TCRs. Spike-specific TCR breadth and depth were elevated following two AZD1222 doses. Regions 160-218 and 743-854 held dominance among vaccine-associated CD4 TCRs, which spanned spike. It should be noted that donors were predominantly white British and more often female, and clonal diversity was possibly underestimated.

V gene TRBV5-1 combines with J gene TRBJ2-7, with D possibly being TRBD2 (6 bases). Sequencing was performed on peripheral blood, taken on day 0 of MenACWY control vaccination. This sequence was found in an adult in good health. DNA for the CDR3: TGCGCCAGCAGGGGGGGTCCAGACGGAATCTCCTACGAGCAGTACTTC. It specifies CASRGGPDGISYEQYF.